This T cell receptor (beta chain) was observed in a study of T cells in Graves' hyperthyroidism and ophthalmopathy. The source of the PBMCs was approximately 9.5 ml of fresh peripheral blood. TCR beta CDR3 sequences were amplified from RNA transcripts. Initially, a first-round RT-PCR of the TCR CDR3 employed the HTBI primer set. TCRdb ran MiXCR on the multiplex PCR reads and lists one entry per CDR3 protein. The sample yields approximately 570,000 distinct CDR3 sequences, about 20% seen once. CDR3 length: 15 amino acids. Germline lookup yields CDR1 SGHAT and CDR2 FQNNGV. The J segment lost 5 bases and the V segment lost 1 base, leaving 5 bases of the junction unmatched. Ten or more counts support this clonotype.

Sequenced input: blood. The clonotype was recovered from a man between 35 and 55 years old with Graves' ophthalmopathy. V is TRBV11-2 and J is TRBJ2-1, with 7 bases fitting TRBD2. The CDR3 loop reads CASSLVAGRHNEQFF. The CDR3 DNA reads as TGTGCCAGCAGCTTAGTAGCGGGCCGACACAATGAGCAGTTCTTC.